The following is a T cell receptor beta chain sequence with its context. The data were taken from a study of T cell changes during pregnancy in multiple sclerosis. Sequenced by immunoSEQ multiplex PCR; TCRdb stores in-frame clones only, minus some. This sample yields roughly 50,000 clones, of which 92% are seen a single time; around 0.25% belongs to the top ten. V shed 0 bases, J shed 1 base, and the junction held 9 bases outside the gene matches. Germline V CDR1 and CDR2: LNHDA, SQIVND (reference sequence). CDR3 length: 18 amino acids. Sequencing used CD4+ T cells from peripheral blood mononuclear cells, obtained in the third trimester of pregnancy. The receptor was isolated from a female donor with multiple sclerosis, enrolled in a pregnancy study. The V call is TRBV19, the J call TRBJ1-1, with 9 bases identical to TRBD1. CDR3: CASSIDFGTGIKNTEAFF. The CDR3 coding sequence is TGTGCCAGTAGTATAGATTTTGGGACAGGGATAAAGAACACTGAAGCTTTCTTT.